Below, one T cell receptor (beta chain) is given with its context. Its cognate antigen is unknown. TCRdb's copy holds only in-frame clones and misses some; the assay was immunoSEQ multiplex PCR. The sample contains 100,000 or so clones, around 84% of which appear only once. The sample comes from a study of T cell responses to AZD1222 COVID-19 vaccine. Study-level points and caveats: Spike as a whole was targeted by vaccine-associated CD4 TCRs, dominant at 160-218 and 743-854. Spike-specific TCR breadth and depth rose after two AZD1222 doses.

Unmatched junction bases numbered 4, after V lost 5 bases and J lost 7 bases. Germline CDR1 reads GTSNPN; CDR2 reads SVGIG (reference sequence). This CDR3 has 13 amino acids. The genes are TRBV30 and TRBJ2-1; TRBD2 matches at 11 bases. The sequenced sample was peripheral blood, obtained 28 days after the second AZD1222 dose. This receptor was taken from an adult who received the AZD1222 COVID-19 vaccine. CDR3 in amino acids: CAWSGLADNEQFF. CDR3 nucleotides: TGTGCCTGGTCGGGACTAGCGGATAATGAGCAGTTCTTC.